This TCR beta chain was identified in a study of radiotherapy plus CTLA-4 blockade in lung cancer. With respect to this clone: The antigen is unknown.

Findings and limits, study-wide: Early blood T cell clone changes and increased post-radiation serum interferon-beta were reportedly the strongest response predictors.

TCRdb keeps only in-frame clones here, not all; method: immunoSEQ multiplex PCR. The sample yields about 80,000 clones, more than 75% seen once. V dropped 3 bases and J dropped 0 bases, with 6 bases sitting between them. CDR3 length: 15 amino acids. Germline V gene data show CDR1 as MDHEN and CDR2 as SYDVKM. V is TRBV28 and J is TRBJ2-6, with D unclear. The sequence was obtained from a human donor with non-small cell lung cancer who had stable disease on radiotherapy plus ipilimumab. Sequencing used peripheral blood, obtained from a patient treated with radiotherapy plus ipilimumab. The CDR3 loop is CASSLQVSGANVLTF. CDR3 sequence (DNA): TGTGCCAGCAGTTTGCAGGTCTCTGGGGCCAACGTCCTGACTTTC.